These T cell receptor beta chains were read from a single sample in a study of molecular identifiers for immune sequencing clone quantification. TCRdb re-called the PCR reads through MiXCR, storing one row per CDR3 protein. The sample lists some 650,000 distinct CDR3 sequences; just under 20% were seen once. Sequenced material: naive CD8+ T cells from blood, with Jurkat cell RNA spiked in. The receptor source for this set is a human donor in good health. Some libraries in this study had Jurkat cell RNA spiked in. Each CDR3 is given without its conserved first and last residue.

V: TRBV9; J: TRBJ1-5; CDR3: ASSTKTESNQPQH
V: TRBV5-1; J: TRBJ1-2; CDR3: ASSYSGTGTDYGYT
V: TRBV27; J: TRBJ1-5; CDR3: ASRLTGYSNQPQH
V: TRBV4-1; J: TRBJ1-2; CDR3: ASSQDRQSNYGYT
V: TRBV12-3/TRBV12-4; J: TRBJ2-3; CDR3: ASSLVLAGGTDTQY
V: TRBV14; J: TRBJ1-6; CDR3: ASSQGSSYNSPLH
V: TRBV5-4; J: TRBJ2-5; CDR3: ASRWSSGGQETQY
V: TRBV25-1; J: TRBJ1-4; CDR3: ASSDWTGGPKLF
V: TRBV20-1; J: TRBJ2-1; CDR3: SARDVRGSVNEQF
V: TRBV29-1; J: TRBJ2-7; CDR3: SVADSTYEQY
V: TRBV27; J: TRBJ2-1; CDR3: ASIRTGGGSYNEQF
V: TRBV4-1; J: TRBJ2-5; CDR3: ASSQSPGEIQETQY
V: TRBV5-1; J: TRBJ2-1; CDR3: ASSLEGVWNEQF
V: TRBV2; J: TRBJ2-3; CDR3: ASSVGSGRDTQY
V: TRBV28; J: TRBJ2-7; CDR3: ASSPSQGFSYEQY
V: TRBV15; J: TRBJ2-7; CDR3: ATSSGTEGREQY
V: TRBV3-1; J: TRBJ2-3; CDR3: ASSEPLGNGDTQY
V: TRBV13; J: TRBJ1-5; CDR3: ASSLYRGNQPQH
V: TRBV27; J: TRBJ2-2; CDR3: ASSSIYRAGELF
V: TRBV2; J: TRBJ2-7; CDR3: ASSEVGTSGVEQY
V: TRBV15; J: TRBJ2-5; CDR3: ATSREISASGDQETQY
V: TRBV5-6; J: TRBJ2-1; CDR3: ASSLVGGGPYIPNEQF
V: TRBV6-2/TRBV6-3; J: TRBJ1-2; CDR3: ASSLMEVLYYGYT
V: TRBV13; J: TRBJ1-5; CDR3: ASSSGQNNQPQH
V: TRBV3-1; J: TRBJ1-1; CDR3: ASSQEWGWTEAF
V: TRBV7-9; J: TRBJ1-5; CDR3: ASSPRTGASNQPQH
V: TRBV19; J: TRBJ2-2; CDR3: ASSTDRTYTGELF
V: TRBV20-1; J: TRBJ2-3; CDR3: SARGGLAGVTQY
V: TRBV6-6; J: TRBJ1-2; CDR3: ASSYWAGAAAYGYT
V: TRBV19; J: TRBJ2-1; CDR3: ASIGGPGPNEQF
V: TRBV20-1; J: TRBJ1-6; CDR3: SAPQTGVDSPLH
V: TRBV6-5; J: TRBJ1-1; CDR3: ASTPATGGEGAF